The rows below give T cell receptor beta chains drawn from one sample of a study of cytomegalovirus exposure and HLA in healthy donors. Using immunoSEQ multiplex PCR, the repertoire was profiled, and TCRdb retains in-frame clones only, with some absent. The sample yields around 140,000 clones, approximately 78% seen once. The sequencing input was PBMCs. The receptors originated from a woman under 30 in good health and CMV-seropositive. Both conserved end residues are part of each CDR3. The order of the fields is J gene, clone size, D gene, V gene, CDR3 DNA, CDR3 protein. A D gene is named only where the DNA matches it firmly. Only part of the rows carry a size: once, few, many, or a class if the clone is expanded.

>TRBJ1-1|few|TRBD1|TRBV7-9
TGTGCCAGCAGCCCTAGGACAGGTCTGAACACTGAAGCTTTCTTT
CASSPRTGLNTEAFF
>TRBJ2-7|.|.|TRBV5-6
TGTGCCAGCAGCCCGTCAGGGTACGAGCAGTACTTC
CASSPSGYEQYF
>TRBJ2-4|.|.|TRBV30
TGTGCCTGGAGTCGACCCTTGACAGCTGGGGAGTACTTC
CAWSRPLTAGEYF
>TRBJ2-7|.|.|TRBV29-1
TGCAGCGTTGAAGACACTCGACAGCCCATACCCCTCTACGAGCAGTACTTC
CSVEDTRQPIPLYEQYF
>TRBJ2-5|.|TRBD2|TRBV5-1
TGCGCCAGCTCTCTTAGGCTAGCGGGGCAAGAGACCCAGTACTTC
CASSLRLAGQETQYF
>TRBJ2-7|.|.|TRBV29-1
TGCAGCGTTGAAGATCCAGGGGTCAACTACGAGCAGTACTTC
CSVEDPGVNYEQYF
>TRBJ2-3|.|TRBD1|TRBV5-4
TGTGCCAGCAGCGGAGCGAGACAGGGAATGACACACACAGATACGCAGTATTTT
CASSGARQGMTHTDTQYF
>TRBJ1-5|once|.|TRBV2
TGTGCCAGCAGTGAAGCGGAGGGGCGTCAGCCCCAGCATTTT
CASSEAEGRQPQHF
>TRBJ2-1|.|TRBD2|TRBV28
TGTGCCAGCAGCCTTAGCGGGCCACCTCATGGTGAGCAGTTCTTC
CASSLSGPPHGEQFF
>TRBJ1-1|once|.|TRBV5-4
TGTGCCAGCAGCCCCGCCCAGGGACAAAACACTGAAGCTTTCTTT
CASSPAQGQNTEAFF
>TRBJ1-4|.|.|TRBV5-1
TGCGCCAGCAGCTTTGGACAGAATGAAAAACTGTTTTTT
CASSFGQNEKLFF
>TRBJ2-3|few|.|TRBV5-6
TGTGCCAGCAGCACTGGGACTGGCACAGATACGCAGTATTTT
CASSTGTGTDTQYF
>TRBJ2-2|.|TRBD2|TRBV27
TGTGCCAGCAGTTTAACTAGCGGGGATATCGACACCGGGGAGCTGTTTTTT
CASSLTSGDIDTGELFF
>TRBJ1-2|.|.|TRBV5-6
TGTGCCAGCAGCTTCAATCTGAGACGGATGACATATGGCTACACCTTC
CASSFNLRRMTYGYTF
>TRBJ1-1|.|TRBD1|TRBV19
TGTGCCAGTAGGCGGACAGGGAACACTGAAGCTTTCTTT
CASRRTGNTEAFF
>TRBJ1-6|once|.|TRBV6-1
TGTGCCAGCAGTGAAGACAGGGCAGGAAATTCACCCCTCCACTTT
CASSEDRAGNSPLHF
>TRBJ1-2|once|TRBD1|TRBV29-1
TGCAGCGATGGACAGGGATATGTCTACACCTTC
CSDGQGYVYTF
>TRBJ2-1|.|TRBD1|TRBV25-1
TGTGCCAGCAGTGATTGGGGACAGGGGGCCGATGAGCAGTTCTTC
CASSDWGQGADEQFF
>TRBJ1-1|.|TRBD1|TRBV19
TGTGCCAGTAGATCAGGGGGCGATCTCTACACTGAAGCTTTCTTT
CASRSGGDLYTEAFF
>TRBJ1-6|.|.|TRBV6-1
TGTGCCAGCAGTGAATCCTTAACAGATTATAATTCGCCCCTCCACTTT
CASSESLTDYNSPLHF
>TRBJ1-5|.|TRBD1|TRBV5-8
TGTGCCAGCAGCTTGGGAGGACAGGGACCTCAGCCCCAGCATTTT
CASSLGGQGPQPQHF
>TRBJ2-1|.|TRBD2|TRBV23-1
TGCGCCAGCAGTCAAAGGACTAGCGGGGCCCCGAGCTCCTACAATGAGCAGTTCTTC
CASSQRTSGAPSSYNEQFF
>TRBJ1-2|.|TRBD1|TRBV6-1
TGTGCCAGCAGATCGACAGGGGGTGGCTATGGCTACACCTTC
CASRSTGGGYGYTF
>TRBJ2-7|once|.|TRBV5-1
TGCGCCAGCAGCCCTGCCGTGGACAGCCCCTACGAGCAGTACTTC
CASSPAVDSPYEQYF
>TRBJ1-1|.|TRBD1|TRBV7-6
TGTGCCAGCAGCGCCCAGACAGGGGGCGGATTTAATATTCCTTTCTTT
CASSAQTGGGFNIPFF
>TRBJ1-2|.|TRBD1|TRBV6-5
TGTGCCAGCAGTAACTCCGGGACAGCGAGGTTAGGCGGCTACACCTTC
CASSNSGTARLGGYTF
>TRBJ2-3|.|.|TRBV14
TGTGCCAGCAGCCAAGATCATAACGCCTACACAGATACGCAGTATTTT
CASSQDHNAYTDTQYF
>TRBJ2-7|.|TRBD1|TRBV18
TGTGCCAGCTCACCCCAAGGAACCAATACAGGGGGCCCACTCTACGAGCAGTACTTC
CASSPQGTNTGGPLYEQYF
>TRBJ1-1|.|.|TRBV27
TGTGCCAGCAGTTTAATGGCAGCCCCAGGTATGAACACTGAAGCTTTCTTT
CASSLMAAPGMNTEAFF
>TRBJ2-3|.|.|TRBV6-5
TGTGCCAGCAGGTACCCGGGAGCGTGGCATACAGATACGCAGTATTTT
CASRYPGAWHTDTQYF
>TRBJ1-1|.|TRBD1|TRBV7-6
TGTGCCAGCAGCTTCGGACAGGGGAACACTGAAGCTTTCTTT
CASSFGQGNTEAFF
>TRBJ1-1|.|TRBD1|TRBV14
TGTGCCAGCAGCCGGATACAGGGGACGCACACTGAAGCTTTCTTT
CASSRIQGTHTEAFF
>TRBJ2-7|.|TRBD1|TRBV30
TGTGCCTGTCAGTACAGGGGGTTATACGAGCAGTACTTC
CACQYRGLYEQYF
>TRBJ1-1|.|.|TRBV6-6
TGTGCCAGCAGACTCGGAGGGTCGAACACTGAAGCTTTCTTT
CASRLGGSNTEAFF
>TRBJ2-7|.|TRBD1|TRBV5-4
TGTGCCAGCAGCGGGGACAGATCCTACGAGCAGTACTTC
CASSGDRSYEQYF
>TRBJ2-7|.|.|TRBV30
TGTGCCTGGAGTACGGGACTCTCCTCCGGCGAGCAGTACTTC
CAWSTGLSSGEQYF
>TRBJ2-5|.|TRBD1|TRBV6-1
TGTGCCAGCAGTGTTCATCGTGGGACAGGGAAAGAGACCCAGTACTTC
CASSVHRGTGKETQYF
>TRBJ2-1|.|.|TRBV28
TGTGCCAGCAGCCTAGTCCATGAGCAGTTCTTC
CASSLVHEQFF
>TRBJ1-3|.|.|TRBV18
TGTGCCAGCTCACCAAATTCCTATAGCTCTGGAAACACCATATATTTT
CASSPNSYSSGNTIYF
>TRBJ1-5|.|TRBD1|TRBV6-1
TGTGCCAGCAGGGACAGGGGCTGGGGCAATCAGCCCCAGCATTTT
CASRDRGWGNQPQHF
>TRBJ2-7|.|TRBD1|TRBV2
TGTGCCAGCAGTGAAGCGCTTAGGACAGGGAGCAACGAGCAGTACTTC
CASSEALRTGSNEQYF
>TRBJ1-1|once|.|TRBV11-2
TGTGCCAGCAGCTTAGTCGCGGCAGGGGCTGAAGCTTTCTTT
CASSLVAAGAEAFF
>TRBJ2-7|.|.|TRBV9
TGTGCCAGCAGCCCCACGGGACACGAGATCTACGAGCAGTACTTC
CASSPTGHEIYEQYF
>TRBJ1-5|.|.|TRBV28
TGTGCCAGCAGTCTAGGGAGAAGCAATCAGCCCCAGCATTTT
CASSLGRSNQPQHF
>TRBJ2-3|.|TRBD2|TRBV18
TGTGCCAGCTCACCTTCACTAGCGGGGGTGAGCACAGATACGCAGTATTTT
CASSPSLAGVSTDTQYF
>TRBJ2-3|.|.|TRBV25-1
TGTGCCAGCAGTGGGACCGGGACTAGCACAGATACGCAGTATTTT
CASSGTGTSTDTQYF
>TRBJ1-5|.|.|TRBV18
TGTGCCAGCTCTCCAGACAGTCTAGATCAGCCCCAACATTTT
CASSPDSLDQPQHF
>TRBJ2-1|.|TRBD2|TRBV5-6
TGTGCCAGCAGCTTGGATAGCGGGGGGGCGAGGAATGAGCAGTTCTTC
CASSLDSGGARNEQFF
>TRBJ2-3|.|.|TRBV19
TGTGCCAGTAGTGTGGCCAGGACAGATACGCAGTATTTT
CASSVARTDTQYF
>TRBJ1-1|.|TRBD1|TRBV7-2
TGTGCCAGCAGCTTAGGCGCTCACAGGGGGCGGAACACTGAAGCTTTCTTT
CASSLGAHRGRNTEAFF
>TRBJ2-1|.|TRBD1|TRBV19
TGTGCCAGTACCGTGACAGGGGGCTACGGGAAGCAGTTCTTC
CASTVTGGYGKQFF
>TRBJ2-5|.|TRBD2|TRBV14
TGTGCCAGCAGCCCCGGACTAGCGGGGACTCAAGAGACCCAGTACTTC
CASSPGLAGTQETQYF
>TRBJ1-2|.|TRBD1|TRBV18
TGTGCCAGCTCACGACCCGGGACAGGGGATGGCTACACCTTC
CASSRPGTGDGYTF
>TRBJ1-2|.|TRBD1|TRBV5-1
TGCGCCAGCAGCTTCGCAGGGGGCGTTGATGGCTACACCTTC
CASSFAGGVDGYTF
>TRBJ1-1|.|.|TRBV28
TGTGCCAGCAGTTTACTTTCGGGGGGTGTACGCACTGAAGCTTTCTTT
CASSLLSGGVRTEAFF
>TRBJ1-5|.|.|TRBV5-6
TGTGCCAGCAGCTTGGACGGGTCTATCTCCAATCAGCCCCAGCATTTT
CASSLDGSISNQPQHF
>TRBJ2-3|few|TRBD2|TRBV9
TGTGCCAGCAGGGGGGGGGATACGCAGTATTTT
CASRGGDTQYF
>TRBJ1-2|.|TRBD1|TRBV6-1
TGTGCCAGCAGTGTACAGGGGAGTTATGGCTACACCTTC
CASSVQGSYGYTF
>TRBJ2-1|few|.|TRBV6-4
TGTGCCAGCAGTGGAAGCAATTACAATGAGCAGTTCTTC
CASSGSNYNEQFF